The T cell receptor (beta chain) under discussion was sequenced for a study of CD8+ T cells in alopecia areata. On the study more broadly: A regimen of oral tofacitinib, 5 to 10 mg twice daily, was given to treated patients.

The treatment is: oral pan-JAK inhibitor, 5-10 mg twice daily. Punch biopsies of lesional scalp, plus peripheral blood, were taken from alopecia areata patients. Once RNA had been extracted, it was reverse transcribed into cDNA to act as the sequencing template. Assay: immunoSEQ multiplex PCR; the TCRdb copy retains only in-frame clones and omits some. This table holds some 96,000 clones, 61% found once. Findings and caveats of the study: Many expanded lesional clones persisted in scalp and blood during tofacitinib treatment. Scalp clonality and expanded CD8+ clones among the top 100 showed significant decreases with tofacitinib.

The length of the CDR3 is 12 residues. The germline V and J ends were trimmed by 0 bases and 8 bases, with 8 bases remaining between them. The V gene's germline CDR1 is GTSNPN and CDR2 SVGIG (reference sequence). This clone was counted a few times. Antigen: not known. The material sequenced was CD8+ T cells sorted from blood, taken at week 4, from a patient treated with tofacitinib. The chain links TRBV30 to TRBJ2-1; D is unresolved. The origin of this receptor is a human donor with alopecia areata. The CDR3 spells CAWSVIRDEQFF. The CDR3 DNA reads TGTGCCTGGAGTGTAATCCGGGATGAGCAGTTCTTC.